This T cell receptor beta chain was retrieved from a study of T cell changes during pregnancy in multiple sclerosis. The CDR3 consists of 15 residues. V lost 4 bases and J lost 3; bases outside the gene matches: 3. Germline CDR1 MNHEY, CDR2 SMNVEV (reference sequence). Only in-frame clones appear in the TCRdb table, and some are missing; sequencing was by immunoSEQ multiplex PCR. The sample records approximately 110,000 clones, 90% to 95% being singletons. This chain connects TRBV27 to TRBJ2-5, with 12 bases that match TRBD2. The sample here was peripheral blood, taken after pregnancy. This receptor was identified in a female donor with multiple sclerosis, enrolled in a pregnancy study. CDR3: CASSSWTSGEETQYF. DNA of the CDR3: TGTGCCAGCAGTTCATGGACTAGCGGGGAAGAGACCCAGTACTTC.